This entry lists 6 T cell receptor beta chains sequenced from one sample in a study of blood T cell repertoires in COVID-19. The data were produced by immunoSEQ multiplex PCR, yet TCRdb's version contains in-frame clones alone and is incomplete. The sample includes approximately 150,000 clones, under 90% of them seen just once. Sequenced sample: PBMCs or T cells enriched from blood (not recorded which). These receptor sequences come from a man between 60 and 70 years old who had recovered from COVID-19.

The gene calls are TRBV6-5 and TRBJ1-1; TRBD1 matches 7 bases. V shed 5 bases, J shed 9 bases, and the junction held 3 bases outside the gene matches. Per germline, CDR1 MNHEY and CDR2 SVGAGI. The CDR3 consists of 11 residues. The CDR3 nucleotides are TGTGCCAGCAGTAGGGACAGCAAAGCTTTCTTT. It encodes CASSRDSKAFF.

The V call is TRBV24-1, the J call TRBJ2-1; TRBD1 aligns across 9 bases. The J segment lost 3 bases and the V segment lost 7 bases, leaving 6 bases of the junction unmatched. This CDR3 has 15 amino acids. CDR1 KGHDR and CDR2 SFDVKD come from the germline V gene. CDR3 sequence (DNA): TGTGCCACCAGGGCCGGGGGACAGGGCTACAATGAGCAGTTCTTC. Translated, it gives CATRAGGQGYNEQFF.

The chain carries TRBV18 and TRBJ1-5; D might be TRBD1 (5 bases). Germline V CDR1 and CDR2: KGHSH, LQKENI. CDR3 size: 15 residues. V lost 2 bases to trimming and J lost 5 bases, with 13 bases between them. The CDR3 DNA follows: TGTGCCAGCTCACCAGGGGGGGGTTTTGATCAGCCCCAGCATTTT. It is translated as CASSPGGGFDQPQHF.

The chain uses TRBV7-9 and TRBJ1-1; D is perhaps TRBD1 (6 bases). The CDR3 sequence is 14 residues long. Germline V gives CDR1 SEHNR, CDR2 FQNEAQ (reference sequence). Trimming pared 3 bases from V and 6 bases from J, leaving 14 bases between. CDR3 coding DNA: TGTGCCAGCAGCTTCCGGCGGGCAGGGGCTGAAGCTTTCTTT. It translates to CASSFRRAGAEAFF. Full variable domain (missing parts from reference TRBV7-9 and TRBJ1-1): DTGVSQNPRHKITKRGQNVTFRCDPISEHNRLYWYRQTLGQGPEFLTYFQNEAQLEKSRLLSDRFSAERPKGSFSTLEIQRTEQGDSAMYLCASSFRRAGAEAFFGQGTRLTVV.

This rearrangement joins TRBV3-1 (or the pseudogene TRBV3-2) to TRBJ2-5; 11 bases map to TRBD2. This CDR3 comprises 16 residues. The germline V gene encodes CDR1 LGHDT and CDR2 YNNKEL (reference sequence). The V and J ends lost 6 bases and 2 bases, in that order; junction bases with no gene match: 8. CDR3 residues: CASSYRTSGPQETQYF. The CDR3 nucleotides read TGTGCCAGCAGTTACAGGACTAGCGGGCCACAAGAGACCCAGTACTTC.

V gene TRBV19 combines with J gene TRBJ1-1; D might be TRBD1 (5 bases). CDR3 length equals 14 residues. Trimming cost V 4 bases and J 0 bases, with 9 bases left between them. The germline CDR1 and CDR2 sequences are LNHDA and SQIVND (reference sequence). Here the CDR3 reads CASSTGGMNTEAFF. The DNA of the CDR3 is TGTGCCAGTAGTACCGGGGGGATGAACACTGAAGCTTTCTTT.